This T cell receptor beta chain came from a study of blood T cells in healthy people across ages. General study findings and limits: Unsorted PBMCs prevented conclusive naive versus antigen-experienced comparison.

With a J-beta primer mix and a sample-barcoded 5' primer, a second PCR ran roughly 6 to 11 cycles. MiXCR, run by TCRdb on the 5' RACE reads, gives a single entry per CDR3 protein. This table holds 780,000 or so distinct CDR3 sequences, roughly 50% found once. V trimming: 5 bases; J trimming: 14 bases; junction bases outside the gene matches: 16. The germline gives CDR1 SGDLS, CDR2 YYNGEE. The CDR3 length is 14 residues. The table lists this clonotype with many counts. Its antigen is not identified. The sequence came from an older man in good health. Sequenced material: blood. The V and J genes are TRBV9 and TRBJ2-3; 8 bases match TRBD2. The CDR3 DNA reads TGTGCCAGCAGTGGAACTAGCGGCACAAGATACGCGTATTTT. Amino acid sequence: CASSGTSGTRYAYF.